This record looks at one T cell receptor (beta chain) sequence and its context. The data stem from a study of T cell responses to AZD1222 COVID-19 vaccine. CDR1 is MNHEY, CDR2 SMNVEV, per germline (reference sequence). Trimming shortened V by 4 bases and J by 8 bases, and 18 bases separated the two germline ends. CDR3 length: 15 residues. The table came from immunoSEQ multiplex PCR; TCRdb's copy has only in-frame clones and leaves some out. The sample yields about 130,000 clones, 70% to 90% seen once. The rearrangement joins TRBV27 to TRBJ2-1; D gene ambiguous. The clonotype comes from an adult who received the AZD1222 COVID-19 vaccine. Sequencing was performed on peripheral blood, taken 28 days after the second AZD1222 dose. The CDR3 nucleotides are TGTGCCAGCAGTTCCCTTGGGCCCCGACTTGATGAGCAGTTCTTC. This translates into CASSSLGPRLDEQFF.